A selection of T cell receptor beta chains follows, all from one sample in a study of early T cells in non-severe SARS-CoV-2 infection. TCRdb re-derived calls from the 5' RACE reads in MiXCR, one entry per CDR3 protein. The sample holds roughly 92,000 distinct CDR3 sequences; roughly 12% are singletons and the top ten take approximately 4.7%. The source was whole blood, collected at baseline. The receptors here all came from an adult who was a healthcare worker with PCR-confirmed SARS-CoV-2 infection or an uninfected control (not recorded which). Both conserved end residues are part of each CDR3. Fields, in order: V gene, J gene, D gene, clone size, CDR3 length, CDR3 protein, CDR3 DNA. D genes are given only for firm matches. Clone size is shown for a subset of rows, as once, few, many or a class of expanded clone.

V gene: TRBV5-6; J gene: TRBJ2-6; D gene: NA; clone size: NA; CDR3 length: 15; CDR3 protein: CASSLAGTGANVLAF; CDR3 DNA: TGTGCCAGCAGCTTGGCGGGAACTGGGGCCAACGTCCTGGCTTTC
V gene: TRBV6-2/TRBV6-3; J gene: TRBJ2-6; D gene: TRBD1; clone size: few; CDR3 length: 15; CDR3 protein: CASRYRGPGANVLTF; CDR3 DNA: TGTGCCAGCAGATACAGGGGGCCTGGGGCCAACGTCCTGACTTTC
V gene: TRBV11-3; J gene: TRBJ2-1; D gene: NA; clone size: NA; CDR3 length: 15; CDR3 protein: CASSPTDESYNEQFF; CDR3 DNA: TGTGCCAGCAGCCCGACAGACGAAAGCTACAATGAGCAGTTCTTC
V gene: TRBV11-2; J gene: TRBJ2-1; D gene: TRBD1; clone size: few; CDR3 length: 19; CDR3 protein: CASSPGTGGPGLAYNEQFF; CDR3 DNA: TGTGCCAGCAGCCCGGGGACAGGGGGCCCGGGACTAGCCTACAATGAGCAGTTCTTC
V gene: TRBV6-1; J gene: TRBJ2-7; D gene: TRBD1; clone size: many; CDR3 length: 16; CDR3 protein: CASSAGQGGWFYEQYF; CDR3 DNA: TGTGCCAGCAGCGCGGGACAGGGAGGTTGGTTTTACGAGCAGTACTTC
V gene: TRBV27; J gene: TRBJ1-6; D gene: NA; clone size: few; CDR3 length: 14; CDR3 protein: CASSLAGRNSPLHF; CDR3 DNA: TGTGCCAGCAGTTTGGCAGGAAGAAATTCACCCCTCCACTTT
V gene: TRBV30; J gene: TRBJ2-3; D gene: NA; clone size: few; CDR3 length: 14; CDR3 protein: CAWSRFGITDTQYF; CDR3 DNA: TGTGCCTGGAGCAGGTTCGGGATCACAGATACGCAGTATTTT
V gene: TRBV14; J gene: TRBJ2-7; D gene: NA; clone size: few; CDR3 length: 14; CDR3 protein: CASSQGRGLLEQYF; CDR3 DNA: TGTGCCAGCAGCCAAGGCAGGGGCCTACTGGAGCAGTACTTC
V gene: TRBV9; J gene: TRBJ1-2; D gene: TRBD1; clone size: few; CDR3 length: 16; CDR3 protein: CASSVGWAGGNYGYTF; CDR3 DNA: TGTGCCAGCAGCGTAGGCTGGGCAGGGGGCAACTATGGCTACACCTTC
V gene: TRBV24-1; J gene: TRBJ2-3; D gene: NA; clone size: many; CDR3 length: 14; CDR3 protein: CATSDGQPGDTQYF; CDR3 DNA: TGTGCCACCAGTGATGGGCAGCCCGGAGATACGCAGTATTTT
V gene: TRBV6-6; J gene: TRBJ2-7; D gene: NA; clone size: few; CDR3 length: 14; CDR3 protein: CASSSVGKTYEQYF; CDR3 DNA: TGTGCCAGCAGTTCGGTCGGTAAGACCTACGAGCAGTACTTC
V gene: TRBV29-1; J gene: TRBJ1-2; D gene: NA; clone size: few; CDR3 length: 12; CDR3 protein: CSVESGYGGYTF; CDR3 DNA: TGCAGCGTTGAGTCGGGGTACGGTGGCTACACCTTC
V gene: TRBV7-6; J gene: TRBJ2-3; D gene: NA; clone size: many; CDR3 length: 15; CDR3 protein: CASSLRQASTDTQYF; CDR3 DNA: TGTGCCAGCAGCCTCCGACAGGCTAGCACAGATACGCAGTATTTT
V gene: TRBV2; J gene: TRBJ2-7; D gene: NA; clone size: NA; CDR3 length: 14; CDR3 protein: CASRQGVRDYEQYF; CDR3 DNA: TGTGCCAGTCGGCAAGGGGTCAGGGACTACGAGCAGTACTTC